Below, 6 T cell receptor beta chains from the same sample are listed, as sequenced in a study of T cell changes during pregnancy in multiple sclerosis (dated by TCRdb to the late 2010s). Libraries were constructed by the immunoSEQ multiplex PCR assay. The clones in this table, taken by TCRdb from immuneACCESS, are in-frame only. Not every clone is retained; where verified, under half of the shortfall comes from an unresolved V gene, and the cause of the rest is unknown. This sample has some 57,000 clones in its table, and more than 80% of those were observed once. The ten largest make up nearly 0.5% of the sample. The source was CD4+ T cells from peripheral blood mononuclear cells, collected after pregnancy. These receptors all come from a female donor in good health, enrolled as a control in a pregnancy study.

This rearrangement joins TRBV6-1 to TRBJ2-1, with 9 bases matching TRBD2. Germline loops: CDR1 MNHNS, CDR2 SASEGT. Trimming took 6 bases from V and 7 from J; bases not matched to a gene: 7. This CDR3 is 14 amino acids long. The CDR3 DNA reads TGTGCCAGCAGGGAGGGACTAGCTATAAATGAGCAGTTCTTC. Amino acid sequence: CASREGLAINEQFF.

The chain joins TRBV5-1 to TRBJ2-3; TRBD2 matches 16 bases. This CDR3 contains 18 residues. Germline V CDR1 and CDR2: SGHRS, YFSETQ. J lost 4 bases, V lost 3 bases, and 8 bases had no gene match. The CDR3 bases are TGCGCCAGCAGCTGGACGGGACTAGCGGGGGGGAGGGCAGATACGCAGTATTTT. The encoded protein is CASSWTGLAGGRADTQYF.

V usage is TRBV7-9 and J usage is TRBJ1-1, with 9 bases matching TRBD1. Unmatched junction bases numbered 4, after V lost 7 bases and J lost 1 base. The CDR3 spans 14 residues. The germline gives CDR1 SEHNR, CDR2 FQNEAQ (reference sequence). DNA of the CDR3: TGTGCCAGCACCATACAGGGGGCGAACACTGAAGCTTTCTTT. The encoded protein is CASTIQGANTEAFF.

In its sample, this clone was seen once. The chain employs TRBV2 and TRBJ1-5; D is uncertain. The ends were cut back, 8 bases at V and 6 bases at J, with 14 bases in the middle. Germline CDR1 is SNHLY and CDR2 is FYNNEI. This CDR3 contains 13 residues. The CDR3 sequence is CASGVESVQPQHF. CDR3 bases: TGTGCCAGCGGTGTCGAATCGGTTCAGCCCCAGCATTTT.

To note about this clone: A read error may account for a junction end that differs from germline. The rearrangement links TRBV15 to TRBJ2-1; D might be TRBD2 (6 bases). The CDR3 runs 12 residues. Germline lookup yields CDR1 LNHNV and CDR2 YYDKDF (reference sequence). CDR3 nucleotide sequence: TGTGCCACCAGAAGAGGGAGGAATGAGCAGTTCTTC. Protein: CATRRGRNEQFF.

This clone was picked up a small number of times. In DNA form, the CDR3 reads TGTGCCAGCAGGGATCAGGGGGCCTACGAGCAGTACTTC. It yields the protein CASRDQGAYEQYF. The rearrangement joins TRBV25-1 to TRBJ2-7, with TRBD1 identical over 7 bases. The CDR3 runs to 13 residues. The junction had 4 bases not matched to a gene; V was cut back by 6 bases and J by 2 bases. The germline CDR1 and CDR2 sequences are MGHDK and SYGVNS.